Below, 3 T cell receptor beta chains from the same sample are listed, as sequenced in a study of shared clonotypes between healthy human individuals. The data were produced by immunoSEQ multiplex PCR, yet TCRdb's version contains in-frame clones alone and is incomplete. This repertoire shows some 2 million clones, approximately 95% found once; its top ten account for approximately 1.2%. Naive CD8 cells were CD45RO-negative, positively selected for CCR7, excluding terminally differentiated effector memory CD45RA+ cells. The sequenced material came from naive CD8+ T cells sorted from blood. These receptor sequences come from a man aged 18 to 30 in good health.

Note on this clone: The same CDR3 also results from other DNA sequences found in this sample. The chain joins TRBV10-1 to TRBJ2-2, with D unclear. Germline V gives CDR1 WNHNN, CDR2 SYGVQD (reference sequence). V lost 0 bases and J 5 bases, leaving 7 bases between the germline ends. This CDR3 region has 14 residues. Here the CDR3 DNA reads TGCGCCAGCAGTGAGTCGGGCTGGACCGGGGAGCTGTTTTTT. Protein: CASSESGWTGELFF.

This chain links TRBV4-2 with TRBJ2-3; 11 positions agree with TRBD2. V shed 5 bases and J 5 bases; nucleotides not matched to a gene: 9. The CDR3 runs to 16 residues. Germline lookup yields CDR1 LGHNA and CDR2 YNFKEQ. The CDR3 DNA reads as TGTGCCAGCAGCACCCCGACTAGCGGGGTATTAGATACGCAGTATTTT. Its protein is CASSTPTSGVLDTQYF.

The gene calls are TRBV11-2 and TRBJ2-1; 8 bases agree with TRBD2. The V and J ends lost 0 bases and 7 bases, in that order; junction bases with no gene match: 11. Germline CDR1 and CDR2: SGHAT and FQNNGV. There are 17 residues in the CDR3. The CDR3 loop reads CASSLELWREEGNEQFF. CDR3 bases: TGTGCCAGCAGCTTAGAGTTGTGGCGGGAGGAGGGAAATGAGCAGTTCTTC. Variable domain in full (rest from reference TRBV11-2 and TRBJ2-1): EAGVAQSPRYKIIEKRQSVAFWCNPISGHATLYWYQQILGQGPKLLIQFQNNGVVDDSQLPKDRFSAERLKGVDSTLKIQPAKLEDSAVYLCASSLELWREEGNEQFFGPGTRLTVL.